A single sample is the source of the 10 T cell receptor beta chains below, sequenced in a study of cytomegalovirus exposure and HLA in healthy donors. Both 60 Vbeta primers and 13 Jbeta primers went into the PCR. Measured with immunoSEQ multiplex PCR; TCRdb has only the in-frame clones, and not every one. Found here are some 99,000 clones, about 74% of them singletons; the top ten hold roughly 7.7%. Sequences were obtained from PBMCs. These receptor sequences come from a female donor in good health and CMV-seronegative.

The chain recombines TRBV28 with TRBJ2-6; D is unclear. CDR3 length equals 14 residues. V lost 8 bases, J lost 0 bases, and 8 bases lay in between. Germline CDR1 is MDHEN and CDR2 is SYDVKM. In nucleotides, the CDR3 is TGTGCCAGCGCACAAACCTCTGGGGCCAACGTCCTGACTTTC. Translating it yields CASAQTSGANVLTF.

The chain links TRBV7-9 to TRBJ2-3, with 7 bases aligning to TRBD1. The CDR3 has 15 amino acids. From germline, CDR1 is SEHNR and CDR2 FQNEAQ (reference sequence). V was pared by 5 bases and J by 2 bases, with 7 bases of the junction left unmatched. For the CDR3, the DNA is TGTGCCAGCAGCCTGCAGGGACAGACCACAGATACGCAGTATTTT. It specifies CASSLQGQTTDTQYF.

The chain joins TRBV19 to TRBJ2-3; TRBD1 agrees at 8 bases. CDR1 and CDR2 from the germline V gene are LNHDA and SQIVND (reference sequence). This CDR3 spans 14 amino acids. The junction had 5 bases not matched to a gene; V was cut back by 3 bases and J by 6 bases. The CDR3 nucleotides are TGTGCCAGTAGTATGGACAGGGTTTCGGATACGCAGTATTTT. Translated: CASSMDRVSDTQYF.

V gene TRBV5-1 combines with J gene TRBJ1-2, with TRBD1 as a possible D gene (6 bases). Germline V gene data show CDR1 as SGHRS and CDR2 as YFSETQ. Trimming shortened V by 0 bases and J by 7 bases, and 16 bases separated the two germline ends. The length of the CDR3 is 15 residues. DNA for the CDR3: TGCGCCAGCAGCTTGGATTCCGGGGTCAGGGGTGGCTACACCTTC. Residues: CASSLDSGVRGGYTF.

The chain is built from TRBV9 and TRBJ2-7; D is perhaps TRBD2 (6 bases). The CDR3 totals 15 residues. Germline CDR1 and CDR2: SGDLS and YYNGEE. V lost 0 bases and J lost 0, with 10 bases in between. CDR3 sequence (DNA): TGTGCCAGCAGCGTAGCGGGGGAGGTCTCCTACGAGCAGTACTTC. The encoded protein is CASSVAGEVSYEQYF.

This CDR3 is CAWSVGSGRNEQFF. The CDR3 DNA reads TGTGCCTGGAGTGTGGGTAGCGGGCGAAATGAGCAGTTCTTC. This sequence joins TRBV30 and TRBJ2-1; 7 positions match TRBD2. Looked up from germline, CDR1 is GTSNPN and CDR2 is SVGIG (reference sequence). The V segment lost 0 bases and the J segment 7 bases; nucleotides outside the gene matches: 6. This CDR3 region has 14 residues. The entire variable domain, with the rest obtained from reference TRBV30 and TRBJ2-1, is as follows: SQTIHQWPATLVQPVGSPLSLECTVEGTSNPNLYWYRQAAGRGLQLLFYSVGIGQISSEVPQNLSASRPQDRQFILSSKKLLLSDSGFYLCAWSVGSGRNEQFFGPGTRLTVL.

A note on this clone: The junction does not match germline at one end; this may be a read error. The chain links TRBV7-7 to TRBJ2-7; the D gene is possibly TRBD2 (5 bases). Germline-derived CDR1 and CDR2 are SSHAT and FNYEAQ (reference sequence). The CDR3 runs 13 residues. This CDR3 is CASSHTQGSEQYF. The CDR3 DNA sequence: TGTGCTAGCAGCCATACCCAAGGGAGCGAGCAGTACTTC.

The chain employs TRBV27 and TRBJ2-5; TRBD2 aligns across 7 bases. The germline V gene has CDR1 MNHEY and CDR2 SMNVEV (reference sequence). CDR3 length: 17 residues. Trimming cost V 3 bases and J 1 base; bases outside gene matches: 11. The CDR3 DNA reads as TGTGCCAGCAGTTTTTCCGGAACTAGCGCCCGCCAAGAGACCCAGTACTTC. Translated: CASSFSGTSARQETQYF.

The chain has TRBV27 and TRBJ2-3; TRBD2 matches 8 bases. Per the germline V gene, CDR1 is MNHEY and CDR2 is SMNVEV (reference sequence). This CDR3 has 15 residues. V lost 8 bases, J lost 0 bases, and 7 bases stayed unmatched. The DNA of the CDR3 is TGTGCCAGCGGAATAATAGCGGGAAGCACAGATACGCAGTATTTT. It yields the protein CASGIIAGSTDTQYF.

This rearrangement joins TRBV13 to TRBJ2-6; 7 positions agree with TRBD1. Unmatched junction bases numbered 4, after V lost 3 bases and J lost 2 bases. The CDR3 is 16 amino acids. From germline, CDR1 is PRHDT and CDR2 FYEKMQ (reference sequence). The CDR3 loop is CASSFLTGAGANVLTF. CDR3 coding DNA: TGTGCCAGCAGCTTCCTAACAGGGGCTGGGGCCAACGTCCTGACTTTC.